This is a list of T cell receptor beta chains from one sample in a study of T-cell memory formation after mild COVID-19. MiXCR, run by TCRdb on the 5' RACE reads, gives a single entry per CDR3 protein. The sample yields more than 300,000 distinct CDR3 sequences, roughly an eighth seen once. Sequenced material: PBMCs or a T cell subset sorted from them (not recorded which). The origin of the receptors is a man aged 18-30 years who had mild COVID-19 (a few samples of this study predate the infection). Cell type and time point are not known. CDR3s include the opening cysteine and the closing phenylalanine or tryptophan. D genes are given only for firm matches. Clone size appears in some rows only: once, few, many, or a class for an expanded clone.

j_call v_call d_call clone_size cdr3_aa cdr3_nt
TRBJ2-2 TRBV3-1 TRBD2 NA CASSQERLAGGDTGELFF TGTGCCAGCAGCCAAGAGAGGCTAGCGGGGGGCGACACCGGGGAGCTGTTTTTT
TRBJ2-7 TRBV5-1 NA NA CASSFRTGTGMPEQYF TGCGCCAGCAGCTTTCGGACCGGGACTGGCATGCCCGAGCAGTACTTC
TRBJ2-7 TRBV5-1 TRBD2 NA CASSSLGGLIYEQYF TGCGCCAGCAGCAGCTTGGGAGGGCTGATCTACGAGCAGTACTTC
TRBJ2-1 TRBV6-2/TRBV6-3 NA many CASSGTPSSYNEQFF TGTGCCAGCAGTGGGACTCCGAGCTCCTACAATGAGCAGTTCTTC
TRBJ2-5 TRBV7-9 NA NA CASSLVVGSAQYF TGTGCCAGCAGCTTAGTAGTTGGATCGGCCCAGTACTTC
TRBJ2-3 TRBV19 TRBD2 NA CASSTSSGGVNTQYF TGTGCCAGTAGTACGTCTAGCGGCGGCGTCAATACGCAGTATTTT
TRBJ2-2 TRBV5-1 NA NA CASSFERWNTGELFF TGCGCCAGCAGCTTCGAAAGATGGAACACCGGGGAGCTGTTTTTT
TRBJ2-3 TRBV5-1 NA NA CASSLGGGTLGTQYF TGCGCCAGCAGCTTGGGGGGCGGAACTTTAGGTACGCAGTATTTT
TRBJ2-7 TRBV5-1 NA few CASSLESGRAYEQYF TGCGCCAGCAGCTTGGAATCGGGACGAGCCTACGAGCAGTACTTC
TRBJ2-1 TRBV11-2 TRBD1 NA CASSLAPDRSSYNEQFF TGTGCCAGCAGCTTAGCCCCGGACAGGAGCTCCTACAATGAGCAGTTCTTC
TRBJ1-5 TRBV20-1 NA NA CSAREGGQPQHF TGCAGTGCTAGAGAGGGTGGACAGCCCCAGCATTTT
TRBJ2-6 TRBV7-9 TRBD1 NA CASSPTTGTGANVLTF TGTGCCAGCAGCCCGACGACAGGGACTGGGGCCAACGTCCTGACTTTC
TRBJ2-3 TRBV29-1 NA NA CSVRPSTDTQYF TGCAGCGTCCGACCTAGCACAGATACGCAGTATTTT
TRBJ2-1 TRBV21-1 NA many CASSNGTEGVQGQFF TGTGCCAGCAGCAATGGGACAGAAGGGGTCCAAGGGCAGTTCTTC
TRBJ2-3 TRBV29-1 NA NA CSAQPTDTQYF TGCAGCGCACAGCCCACAGATACGCAGTATTTT
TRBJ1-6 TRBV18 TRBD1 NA CASSETQGSYSPLHF TGTGCCAGCTCAGAGACACAGGGGTCATATTCACCCCTCCACTTT
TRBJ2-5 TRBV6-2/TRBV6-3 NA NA CASSYPLSEETQYF TGTGCCAGCAGTTACCCCCTTAGCGAAGAGACCCAGTACTTC
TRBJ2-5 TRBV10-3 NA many CASRSTDRQETQYF TGTGCCAGCAGAAGTACGGACAGACAAGAGACCCAGTACTTC
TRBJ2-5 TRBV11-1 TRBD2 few CASSSALAGGQETQYF TGTGCCAGCAGCTCGGCCTTAGCGGGGGGCCAAGAGACCCAGTACTTC
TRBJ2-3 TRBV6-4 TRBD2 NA CASSVTSGASTDTQYF TGTGCCAGCAGTGTAACTAGCGGGGCTAGCACAGATACGCAGTATTTT
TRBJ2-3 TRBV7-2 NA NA CASSSARADTQYF TGTGCCAGCAGCTCCGCCCGGGCAGATACGCAGTATTTT
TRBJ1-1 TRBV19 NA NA CASNLGGSAFF TGTGCCAGTAATCTCGGCGGATCAGCTTTCTTT
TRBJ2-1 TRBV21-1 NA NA CASSKASRVLWYYNEQFF TGTGCCAGCAGCAAAGCGTCAAGGGTTCTTTGGTACTACAATGAGCAGTTCTTC
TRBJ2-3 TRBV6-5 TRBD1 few CASSTQDRGTDTQYF TGTGCCAGCAGCACACAGGACAGGGGTACCGATACGCAGTATTTT
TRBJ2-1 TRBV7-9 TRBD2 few CASSLGRLADYNEQFF TGTGCCAGCAGCTTAGGCCGGCTAGCGGATTACAATGAGCAGTTCTTC
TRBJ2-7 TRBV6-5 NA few CASSYGSSSPYEQYF TGTGCCAGCAGTTACGGCAGCAGCTCACCCTACGAGCAGTACTTC
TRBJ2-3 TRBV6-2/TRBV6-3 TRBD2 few CASSRLAGTTDTQYF TGTGCCAGCAGTCGACTAGCGGGGACCACAGATACGCAGTATTTT
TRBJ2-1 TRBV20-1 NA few CSARDGPSNEQFF TGCAGTGCTAGAGATGGCCCCTCTAATGAGCAGTTCTTC
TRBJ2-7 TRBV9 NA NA CASSLDHSSYEQYF TGTGCCAGCAGCCTAGACCATAGCTCCTACGAGCAGTACTTC
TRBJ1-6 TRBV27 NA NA CASSGGGREVGSPLHF TGTGCCAGCAGTGGAGGTGGCAGAGAGGTGGGTTCACCCCTCCACTTT
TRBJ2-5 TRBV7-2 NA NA CASSLGAKETQYF TGTGCCAGCAGCTTGGGGGCCAAAGAGACCCAGTACTTC
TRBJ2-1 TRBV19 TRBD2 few CASSNSGLEGNEQFF TGTGCCAGTAGTAATTCGGGACTAGAGGGCAATGAGCAGTTCTTC
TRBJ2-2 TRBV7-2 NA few CASSERVTGELFF TGTGCCAGCAGCGAACGGGTTACCGGGGAGCTGTTTTTT
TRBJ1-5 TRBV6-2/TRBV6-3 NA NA CASRTTNYQPQHF TGTGCCAGCAGGACGACTAATTATCAGCCCCAGCATTTT
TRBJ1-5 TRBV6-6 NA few CASSYGRTTNQPQHF TGTGCCAGCAGTTACGGCCGGACAACAAATCAGCCCCAGCATTTT
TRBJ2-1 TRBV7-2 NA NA CASSLRRNNEQFF TGTGCCAGCAGCTTACGGCGTAACAATGAGCAGTTCTTC
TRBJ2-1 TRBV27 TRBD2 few CASSSILAAYNEQFF TGTGCCAGCAGTTCCATACTAGCGGCCTACAATGAGCAGTTCTTC
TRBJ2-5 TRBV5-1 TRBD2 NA CASSLPSGAPGETQYF TGCGCCAGCAGCTTGCCTAGCGGGGCCCCAGGGGAGACCCAGTACTTC
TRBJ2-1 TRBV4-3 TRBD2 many CASSPGGPEPHEQFF TGCGCCAGCAGCCCGGGGGGACCCGAGCCCCATGAGCAGTTCTTC
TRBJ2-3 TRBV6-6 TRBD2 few CASQGTSGGATSDTQYF TGTGCTTCCCAGGGGACTAGCGGGGGGGCCACGTCAGATACGCAGTATTTT
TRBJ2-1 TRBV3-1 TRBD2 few CASSQPGLADNEQFF TGTGCCAGCAGCCAACCGGGACTAGCGGACAATGAGCAGTTCTTC
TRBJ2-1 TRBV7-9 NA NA CASSSSGAGNEQFF TGTGCCAGCAGCTCGAGTGGGGCGGGCAATGAGCAGTTCTTC
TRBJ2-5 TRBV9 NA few CASSVQGTRQETQYF TGTGCCAGCAGCGTTCAGGGGACCCGCCAAGAGACCCAGTACTTC
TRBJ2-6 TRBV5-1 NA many CASSLYLTGGSGANVLTF TGCGCCAGCAGCTTGTATCTGACAGGAGGCTCTGGGGCCAACGTCCTGACTTTC
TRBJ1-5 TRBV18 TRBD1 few CASSPTGDSQPQHF TGTGCCAGCTCGCCCACAGGGGACTCTCAGCCCCAGCATTTT
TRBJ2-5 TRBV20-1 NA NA CSASWGLYQETQYF TGCAGTGCTAGTTGGGGATTGTACCAAGAGACCCAGTACTTC
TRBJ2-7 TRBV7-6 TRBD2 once CASSPIAGAYEKYF TGTGCCAGCAGCCCTATAGCGGGGGCCTACGAGAAGTACTTC
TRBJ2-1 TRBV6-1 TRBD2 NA CASSSPVILAGQVNEQFF TGTGCCAGCAGCAGTCCCGTAATACTAGCGGGCCAGGTCAATGAGCAGTTCTTC